A selection of T cell receptor beta chains follows, all from one sample in a study of T cells in tumors and immune-related adverse events. Here immunoSEQ multiplex PCR was the method, and the copy in TCRdb shows in-frame clones only, minus some. There are more than 20,000 clones in the sample; 75% to 95% occur only once, and 1.3% to 1.5% lies in the top ten. This sample comprised lymph node tissue, obtained from a patient treated with anti-PD-1 therapy. All receptors come from a female donor with metastatic renal cell carcinoma. The CDR3 runs from the conserved cysteine through the conserved F or W. D genes are given only for firm matches. Only some rows state a clone size, as once, few, many or a class for expanded clones.

V gene,clone size,D gene,J gene,CDR3 DNA,CDR3 protein
TRBV5-6,.,TRBD1,TRBJ2-7,TGTGCCAGCAGCCGGACAGGGCTAGACGAGCAGTACTTC,CASSRTGLDEQYF
TRBV4-1,once,TRBD1,TRBJ2-6,TGCGCCAGCAGCCCGTCTCCGGGACAGGGTTCTGGGGCCAACGTCCTGACTTTC,CASSPSPGQGSGANVLTF
TRBV2,.,.,TRBJ1-1,TGTGCCAGCAGTGAACGAGCGGGGGCCACTGAAGCTTTCTTT,CASSERAGATEAFF
TRBV5-1,.,.,TRBJ2-3,TGCGCCAGCAGCTTGGACGTGGGGGCTGAATATGGGGATACGCAGTATTTT,CASSLDVGAEYGDTQYF
TRBV5-1,.,.,TRBJ2-1,TGCGCCAGCATCCCTTTCACCGGGACTGGGGTTTATGAGCAGTTCTTC,CASIPFTGTGVYEQFF
TRBV15,.,TRBD1,TRBJ2-2,TGTGCCACGAGACAGGGGTTATTCGGGGAGCTGTTTTTT,CATRQGLFGELFF
TRBV5-1,.,.,TRBJ1-1,TGCGCCAGCAGCTTGGGGCAGGGTCCAGCTGAAGCTTTCTTT,CASSLGQGPAEAFF
TRBV12-5,.,.,TRBJ2-3,TGTGCTAGTGGTTTGTTATCAGATACGCAGTATTTT,CASGLLSDTQYF
TRBV6-1,.,.,TRBJ1-4,TGTGCCAGCAGACTTAGACTTAATGAAAAACTGTTTTTT,CASRLRLNEKLFF
TRBV5-1,.,.,TRBJ1-1,TGCGCCAGCAGCTTGGAGTCGGTTGGTTTGGCAGCGAACACTGAAGCTTTCTTT,CASSLESVGLAANTEAFF
TRBV5-6,.,TRBD2,TRBJ2-1,TGTGCCAGCAGCGTCCTACTAGCGGGGGGGTCCTACAATGAGCAGTTCTTC,CASSVLLAGGSYNEQFF
TRBV5-6,.,.,TRBJ1-1,TGTGCCAGCAGCTGGGGCTCAAGGCGAGAGGCTTTCTTT,CASSWGSRREAFF
TRBV6-5,.,TRBD1,TRBJ2-3,TGTGCCAGCAGTTCCAGCGGACAGGGAGATACGCAGTATTTT,CASSSSGQGDTQYF
TRBV2,.,TRBD2,TRBJ2-5,TGTGCCAAACAGGAGCAAGCGGGAGATGAGACCCAGTACTTC,CAKQEQAGDETQYF
TRBV7-2,.,.,TRBJ2-1,TGTGCCAGCAGCATACGGCGGCGGGAACGCGAGCAGTTCTTC,CASSIRRREREQFF
TRBV18,.,TRBD1,TRBJ1-1,TGTGCCAGCTCTGTCCCGGGACAGGGTTTGAACACTGAAGCTTTCTTT,CASSVPGQGLNTEAFF
TRBV5-1,.,TRBD1,TRBJ1-4,TGCGCCAGCAGCTCCGGAGGGACAGGGCCTAATGAAAAACTGTTTTTT,CASSSGGTGPNEKLFF
TRBV6-5,few,.,TRBJ1-2,TGTGCCAGCAGGGTAGGACGGAGTGCGCCTGGCTACACCTTC,CASRVGRSAPGYTF
TRBV18,few,TRBD2,TRBJ2-5,TGTGCCAGCTCACCATCGGCTAGCGGGCAAGAGACCCAGTACTTC,CASSPSASGQETQYF
TRBV10-2,.,TRBD1,TRBJ2-3,TGCGCCAGCAGGGAAGGACAGGGAGAGGCAGATACGCAGTATTTT,CASREGQGEADTQYF
TRBV5-6,.,.,TRBJ1-2,TGTGCCAGCAGCCAAGGGTTTAACCTCAGAGACACCTTC,CASSQGFNLRDTF
TRBV28,.,TRBD2,TRBJ2-5,TGTGCCAGCAGCACCCCTCCTCAACTAGCGGGAGGGGAGACCCAGTACTTC,CASSTPPQLAGGETQYF
TRBV19,.,.,TRBJ2-7,TGTGCCAGTAGTATCTTCGTACAGAACGAGCAGTACTTC,CASSIFVQNEQYF
TRBV19,.,.,TRBJ1-5,TGTGCCAGTAGTATAACCCTGGACAACTTTAGCAATCAGCCCCAGCATTTT,CASSITLDNFSNQPQHF
TRBV14,.,.,TRBJ1-1,TGTGCCAGCAGCCAAGCCAACCGGGGGGCTGAAGCTTTCTTT,CASSQANRGAEAFF
TRBV27,.,.,TRBJ2-6,TGTGCCAGCAGTTTAAACGGCAGGTACCACTCTGGGGCCAACGTCCTGACTTTC,CASSLNGRYHSGANVLTF
TRBV4-1,.,TRBD1,TRBJ1-2,TGCGCCAGCAGCCAGGAGACAGGGAGTAACTATGGCTACACCTTC,CASSQETGSNYGYTF
TRBV12-5,.,TRBD2,TRBJ2-2,TGTGCTAGTGGTTTGGAAGGCGGGGGGACCGGGGAGCTGTTTTTT,CASGLEGGGTGELFF
TRBV19,.,.,TRBJ2-1,TGTGCCAGTAGTACCCTCTTTGAGCAGTTCTTC,CASSTLFEQFF
TRBV7-9,few,TRBD1,TRBJ2-2,TGTGCCAGCAACCCTAGGGGGCGAGACACCGGGGAGCTGTTTTTT,CASNPRGRDTGELFF
TRBV6-6,.,.,TRBJ2-7,TGTGCCAGCAGTCCTACCGGGTCTCTGCAGCAGTACTTC,CASSPTGSLQQYF
TRBV5-1,once,TRBD2,TRBJ2-1,TGCGCCAGCAAGACTGTCACTAGCGGGTATTGGAATACCTACAATGAGCAGTTCTTC,CASKTVTSGYWNTYNEQFF
TRBV5-1,.,.,TRBJ1-1,TGCGCCAGCAGCTTGGGGTCCGAATTAAACACTGAAGCTTTCTTT,CASSLGSELNTEAFF
TRBV7-9,.,.,TRBJ2-7,TGTGCCTGGAGAAAGCAGGGAACCTACGAGCAGTACTTC,CAWRKQGTYEQYF
TRBV6-4,.,TRBD1,TRBJ2-2,TGTGCCAGCAGTGACGGGACAGGGGCGAACACCGGGGAGCTGTTTTTT,CASSDGTGANTGELFF
TRBV19,.,.,TRBJ1-4,TGTGCCAGTTCAGCCACCGGGATTAGGAATGAAAAACTGTTTTTT,CASSATGIRNEKLFF
TRBV28,.,.,TRBJ1-4,TGTGCCAGCAGTTTATCGCCGGGTTGGGAAAAACTGTTTTTT,CASSLSPGWEKLFF
TRBV9,.,.,TRBJ2-3,TGTGCCAGCAGCGTAGACGGGGTAGAGGATACGCAGTATTTT,CASSVDGVEDTQYF
TRBV19,.,.,TRBJ1-2,TGTGCCAGTAGTATATCGCTTGACACTAACTATGGCTACACCTTC,CASSISLDTNYGYTF
TRBV27,.,.,TRBJ1-6,TGTGCCAGTTACGGGGGCGAGTCACCCCTCCACTTT,CASYGGESPLHF
TRBV6-5,.,TRBD2,TRBJ2-1,TGTGCCAGCAGTTTATCAGCGGGGGGGTGGAATGAGCAGTTCTTC,CASSLSAGGWNEQFF
TRBV4-1,.,TRBD1,TRBJ1-5,TGCGCCAGCAGCCAACCCGGGACAGGGGGCTTCTGGAAGGGTCAGCCCCAGCATTTT,CASSQPGTGGFWKGQPQHF
TRBV11-2,.,.,TRBJ2-2,TGTGCCAGCAGCTTAGATTGGTTAAACACCGGGGAGCTGTTTTTT,CASSLDWLNTGELFF
TRBV5-1,.,TRBD1,TRBJ2-2,TGCGCCAGCAGCTTGTGGGGACAGGGGCTTACTTCGAACACCGGGGAGCTGTTTTTT,CASSLWGQGLTSNTGELFF
TRBV7-2,.,.,TRBJ2-3,TGTGCCAGCAGCTTAGCAGATACGCAGTATTTT,CASSLADTQYF
TRBV18,.,.,TRBJ1-3,TGTGCCAGCTCCCCCATGGGGGCAGGAAACACCATATATTTT,CASSPMGAGNTIYF
TRBV25-1,.,TRBD1,TRBJ1-1,TGTGCCAGCAGAGACAGGGCTAACACTGAAGCTTTCTTT,CASRDRANTEAFF
TRBV7-6,.,TRBD2,TRBJ2-1,TGTGCCAGCGGGAGTAGCGGGAGGACGACTGAGCAGTTCTTC,CASGSSGRTTEQFF
TRBV11-2,once,TRBD2,TRBJ2-1,TGTGCCAGCAGCTTAGGGGGGCTAGCGGGAGGTGAGCAGTTCTTC,CASSLGGLAGGEQFF
TRBV21-1,.,.,TRBJ1-1,TGTGCCAGCAGCAAAGGACAGGGGGAAGTAGCTTTCTTT,CASSKGQGEVAFF
TRBV9,.,.,TRBJ1-2,TGTGCCAGCAGCGTAGGACAGTATATCTATGGCTACACCTTC,CASSVGQYIYGYTF
TRBV30,.,TRBD1,TRBJ1-2,TGTGCCTGGAGTCCGGACAGGGGAGTTGGCTACACCTTC,CAWSPDRGVGYTF
TRBV19,.,.,TRBJ2-7,TGTGCCAGTAGTATGGCGCATCGAAACTACGAGCAGTACTTC,CASSMAHRNYEQYF
TRBV6-6,.,.,TRBJ2-4,TGTGCCAGCAGTTACTCGACGATTCCCCCCAGGAACATTCAGTACTTC,CASSYSTIPPRNIQYF
TRBV4-3,.,TRBD2,TRBJ2-7,TGCGCCAGCAGCCGCCAAGGCCGGGAGGTCTTGGGGGAGCAGTACTTC,CASSRQGREVLGEQYF